Following are 9 T cell receptor beta chains from one sample sequenced in a study of blood T cell repertoires in COVID-19. The table came from immunoSEQ multiplex PCR; TCRdb's copy has only in-frame clones and leaves some out. Of 200,000 to 300,000 clones listed, about 86% were seen once; the top ten hold roughly 3%. Sequencing was done on a sample of peripheral blood. These receptors originate from a woman aged 25-40 years who had recovered from COVID-19.

The gene calls are TRBV9 and TRBJ2-1; 14 positions agree with TRBD2. Germline assignment: CDR1 SGDLS and CDR2 YYNGEE. CDR3 length: 16 amino acids. V lost 3 bases and J lost 7; bases outside the gene matches: 6. The CDR3 is CASSGTSGGRRNEQFF. The CDR3 nucleotides read TGTGCCAGCAGCGGGACTAGCGGGGGGCGCCGGAATGAGCAGTTCTTC.

This chain links TRBV7-3 with TRBJ2-1; 10 bases agree with TRBD2. In germline, CDR1 is SGHTA, CDR2 FQGTGA. V lost 2 bases, J lost 13 bases, and 5 bases stayed unmatched. The CDR3 sequence is 13 residues long. CDR3: CASSLAASGGQFF. CDR3 bases: TGTGCCAGCAGCTTAGCTGCTAGCGGGGGCCAGTTCTTC.

The V gene is TRBV7-9, the J gene TRBJ2-7; 12 bases fit TRBD2. CDR1 is SEHNR, CDR2 FQNEAQ, per germline (reference sequence). Trimming cost V 4 bases and J 2 bases; bases outside gene matches: 3. The CDR3 totals 15 residues. The CDR3 here is CASSSGLAGTYEQYF. The CDR3 region has the DNA TGTGCCAGCAGCTCCGGACTAGCGGGGACCTACGAGCAGTACTTC.

J is TRBJ2-7 and V is TRBV12-5; D remains unclear. Per germline, CDR1 LGHNT and CDR2 FRNRAP. V gave up 2 bases and J gave up 2 bases, with 7 bases separating them. This CDR3 is 13 amino acids long. CDR3 bases: TGTGCTAGTGGTTTGTTCAGTACCTACGAGCAGTACTTC. Its protein product is CASGLFSTYEQYF.

This clone occurred once. The chain couples TRBV6-5 to TRBJ2-5; TRBD1 aligns across 8 bases. Germline CDR1 and CDR2: MNHEY and SVGAGI. The J segment lost 1 base and the V segment lost 6 bases, leaving 4 bases of the junction unmatched. CDR3 length: 14 residues. The CDR3 sequence: CASSPGQAQETQYF. CDR3 nucleotides: TGTGCCAGCAGCCCGGGACAGGCCCAAGAGACCCAGTACTTC.

This chain uses TRBV27 with TRBJ1-6; perhaps TRBD1 as D (5 bases). This CDR3 is 18 amino acids long. Trimming took 0 bases from V and 0 from J, leaving 12 bases between them. The germline CDR1 and CDR2 sequences are MNHEY and SMNVEV (reference sequence). This CDR3 reads CASSLSQGKSSYNSPLHF. Here the CDR3 DNA reads TGTGCCAGCAGTTTATCCCAGGGAAAGAGCTCCTATAATTCACCCCTCCACTTT.

This chain joins TRBV6-1 and TRBJ2-7; D is ambiguous. Germline CDR1 reads MNHNS; CDR2 reads SASEGT. This CDR3 region has 13 residues. Trimming cost V 1 base and J 3 bases, with 7 bases left between them. In DNA, the CDR3 is TGTGCCAGCAGTGAAGGGAGTTTCTACGAGCAGTACTTC. It specifies CASSEGSFYEQYF.

The chain couples TRBV7-2 to TRBJ1-2; D possibly corresponds to TRBD1 (5 bases). Trimming left V 0 bases short and J 5 bases short, with 13 bases between. The germline CDR1 and CDR2 sequences are SGHTA and FQGNSA. The CDR3 covers 15 residues. CDR3 amino acids: CASSLAQETDYGYTF. CDR3 DNA sequence: TGTGCCAGCAGCTTAGCGCAAGAGACAGATTATGGCTACACCTTC.

V and J are TRBV2 and TRBJ1-1; unclear D gene. Germline V lookup: CDR1 SNHLY, CDR2 FYNNEI. CDR3 length equals 11 residues. V gave up 1 base and J gave up 9 bases, with 6 bases separating them. The CDR3 here is CASSEGQKAFF. The CDR3 DNA reads as TGTGCCAGCAGTGAAGGGCAGAAAGCTTTCTTT.